Shown below are 15 T cell receptor beta chains from a single sample sequenced in a study of blood T cell repertoires in COVID-19. The repertoire was sequenced with immunoSEQ multiplex PCR; TCRdb's copy has only in-frame clones and lacks some. The sample has 150,000 to 200,000 clones, around 89% seen once. Sequenced input: PBMCs or T cells enriched from blood (not recorded which). These receptors were collected from a woman aged 18-35 years who had recovered from COVID-19.

V and J are TRBV28 and TRBJ1-5, with 11 bases that match TRBD1. CDR1 and CDR2 from the germline V gene are MDHEN and SYDVKM. Germline trimming cut 5 bases from V and 5 bases from J; bases unmatched to any gene: 5. The CDR3 runs 15 residues. CDR3 amino acids: CASSEPDRGHQPQHF. CDR3 sequence (DNA): TGTGCCAGCAGTGAACCGGACAGGGGGCATCAGCCCCAGCATTTT. Looking up the rest from reference TRBV28 and TRBJ1-5 gives the full variable domain: DVKVTQSSRYLVKRTGEKVFLECVQDMDHENMFWYRQDPGLGLRLIYFSYDVKMKEKGDIPEGYSVSREKKERFSLILESASTNQTSMYLCASSEPDRGHQPQHFGDGTRLSIL.

The V gene is TRBV6-1, the J gene TRBJ1-2; 8 bases are shared with TRBD1. Germline V gene data show CDR1 as MNHNS and CDR2 as SASEGT. The CDR3 covers 17 residues. Trimming cost V 3 bases and J 2 bases; bases outside gene matches: 11. DNA for the CDR3: TGTGCCAGCAGTGATGGCAGGGGGCGCTTGCCCAACTATGGCTACACCTTC. This encodes CASSDGRGRLPNYGYTF.

V usage is TRBV2 and J usage is TRBJ2-1; 7 nucleotides match TRBD2. Trimming cost V 6 bases and J 0 bases; bases outside gene matches: 20. The CDR3 has 20 residues. CDR1 is SNHLY, CDR2 FYNNEI, per germline. CDR3 coding DNA: TGTGCCAGCAGACCCATGTTAGGGGAGGCCGGGGGGAGCTCCTACAATGAGCAGTTCTTC. Translating gives CASRPMLGEAGGSSYNEQFF.

The rearrangement links TRBV2 to TRBJ2-1, with 7 bases matching TRBD2. This CDR3 is built from 14 residues. Germline assignment: CDR1 SNHLY and CDR2 FYNNEI. V lost 3 bases and J lost 10; bases outside the gene matches: 9. For the CDR3, the DNA is TGTGCCAGCAGTGATTGGGGAGGGAGTGGGGAGCAGTTCTTC. Its translation: CASSDWGGSGEQFF.

The chain recombines TRBV7-2 with TRBJ2-6; TRBD2 might be the D (5 bases). Germline V lookup: CDR1 SGHTA, CDR2 FQGNSA. This CDR3 is 18 amino acids long. Trimming shortened V by 6 bases and J by 0 bases, and 18 bases separated the two germline ends. As DNA, the CDR3 is TGTGCCAGCAGGAGAGGGTGGGATTCCACCTCTGGGGCCAACGTCCTGACTTTC. It translates to CASRRGWDSTSGANVLTF.

This chain joins TRBV27 and TRBJ2-5; possible D gene TRBD2, 5 bases. With 3 bases removed from V and 1 base from J, the gap between germline ends came to 15 bases. Germline V gene sequence: CDR1 MNHEY, CDR2 SMNVEV (reference sequence). The CDR3 has 16 amino acids. DNA of the CDR3: TGTGCCAGCAGTTTTGGCGGCGGAACTAGCCAAGAGACCCAGTACTTC. It yields the protein CASSFGGGTSQETQYF.

The chain carries TRBV5-1 and TRBJ2-3; no reliable D call. Trimming removed 3 bases from V and 1 base from J, with 15 bases in between. CDR3 size: 16 residues. CDR1 SGHRS and CDR2 YFSETQ come from the germline V gene. Here the CDR3 DNA reads TGCGCCAGCAGCTCCGGGTCCTCGACCGGCACAGATACGCAGTATTTT. Translating gives CASSSGSSTGTDTQYF.

The chain couples TRBV28 to TRBJ2-7, with 9 bases matching TRBD1. V shed 10 bases and J 2 bases; nucleotides not matched to a gene: 9. The CDR3 consists of 14 residues. The germline V gene has CDR1 MDHEN and CDR2 SYDVKM. CDR3 region: CAIARRDRAYEQYF. CDR3 nucleotides: TGTGCCATCGCCCGCCGGGACAGGGCCTACGAGCAGTACTTC.

The chain carries TRBV19 and TRBJ1-5; the match to TRBD1 covers 9 bases. Per germline, CDR1 LNHDA and CDR2 SQIVND (reference sequence). V was clipped by 4 bases and J by 6 bases; unmatched bases: 4. The CDR3 has 14 residues. In DNA, the CDR3 is TGTGCCAGTAGTAATACAGGGGGCCGTCAGCCCCAGCATTTT. Protein sequence: CASSNTGGRQPQHF.

The chain couples TRBV7-9 to TRBJ2-3; no clear D gene. Germline V gene lookup returns CDR1 SEHNR and CDR2 FQNEAQ (reference sequence). The germline V and J ends were trimmed by 0 bases and 0 bases, with 4 bases remaining between them. The CDR3 is 14 residues long. DNA of the CDR3: TGTGCCAGCAGCTTAGCGGGCAGCACAGATACGCAGTATTTT. This translates into CASSLAGSTDTQYF.

This chain connects TRBV29-1 to TRBJ1-1; 9 bases agree with TRBD1. CDR1 is SQVTM and CDR2 is ANQGSEA in the germline V gene. This CDR3 comprises 16 residues. The V segment lost 4 bases and the J segment 1 base; nucleotides outside the gene matches: 10. CDR3 residues: CSVATGGIPPNTEAFF. The CDR3 coding sequence is TGCAGCGTTGCTACAGGGGGCATTCCCCCGAACACTGAAGCTTTCTTT.

The chain has TRBV9 and TRBJ1-2, with a weak D call TRBD1 (5 bases). Germline V CDR1 and CDR2: SGDLS, YYNGEE. The germline V and J ends were trimmed by 4 bases and 8 bases, with 15 bases remaining between them. The CDR3 extends over 13 amino acids. The DNA for the CDR3 is TGTGCCAGCAGCCCCACGACAGACTCAGGCTACACCTTC. It specifies CASSPTTDSGYTF.

This clone was recorded only once. The chain is built from TRBV27 and TRBJ2-1; 9 bases align to TRBD2. Germline lookup yields CDR1 MNHEY and CDR2 SMNVEV (reference sequence). V trimming: 0 bases; J trimming: 3 bases; junction bases outside the gene matches: 3. CDR3 length: 16 residues. The CDR3 spells CASSLSASGVYNEQFF. In nucleotides, the CDR3 is TGTGCCAGCAGTTTATCTGCTAGCGGGGTCTACAATGAGCAGTTCTTC.

Only one count was recorded for this clone. The rearrangement uses TRBV11-2 and TRBJ2-3; D is uncertain. This CDR3 is built from 13 residues. CDR1 SGHAT and CDR2 FQNNGV come from the germline V gene. The V and J ends lost 1 base and 4 bases respectively, with 6 bases between them. Here the CDR3 reads CASSLASPDTQYF. The CDR3 DNA follows: TGTGCCAGCAGCTTAGCCTCCCCAGATACGCAGTATTTT. The full variable domain, rest sourced from reference TRBV11-2 and TRBJ2-3, is EAGVAQSPRYKIIEKRQSVAFWCNPISGHATLYWYQQILGQGPKLLIQFQNNGVVDDSQLPKDRFSAERLKGVDSTLKIQPAKLEDSAVYLCASSLASPDTQYFGPGTRLTVL.

V and J are TRBV7-2 and TRBJ1-2; D might be TRBD1 (5 bases). This CDR3 spans 16 amino acids. V shed 2 bases and J shed 8 bases, with 21 bases lying between them. Germline V gives CDR1 SGHTA, CDR2 FQGNSA. In DNA form, the CDR3 reads TGTGCCAGCAGCTTACGTTTTTTTGCCAGGGTGTCAGGCTACACCTTC. This translates into CASSLRFFARVSGYTF.